The present TCR beta chain was sequenced within a study of CD8+CD57+ T cells in acquired aplastic anemia. Patients sequenced had flow cytometry evidence of CD8+CD57+ cell expansion. CDR3 and TCR beta VDJ profiling relied on a genomic DNA template. TCRdb reanalysed the reads using MiXCR and keeps one entry per CDR3 protein. Found here are fewer than 250,000 distinct CDR3 sequences, roughly half of them singletons; the top ten hold less than 9%. The V end lost 4 bases, the J end lost 3 bases, and 15 bases lay between the germline ends. This CDR3 has 16 residues. From germline, CDR1 is MNHEY and CDR2 SMNVEV (reference sequence).

The sequence was obtained from a human donor with aplastic anemia. V gene TRBV27 combines with J gene TRBJ1-4; no reliable D call. The source material was sorted CD4+, CD8+, or CD8+CD57+ T cells (not recorded which) from PBMCs. The chain's CDR3 is CASSSLKGPANEKLFF. As DNA, the CDR3 is TGTGCCAGCAGTTCCCTTAAGGGCCCGGCTAATGAAAAACTGTTTTTT.